Presented here are 18 T cell receptor beta chains from one specimen sequenced in a study of T cells expressing NK-cell markers. TCRdb reprocessed the 5' RACE reads, with one entry per CDR3 protein and no DNA. Recorded for this sample: about 390,000 distinct CDR3 sequences. Sequenced material: blood T cells: a sorted CD56 or NKG2C T cell subset, CD4+ or CD8+ T cells, or bulk PBMC T cells (not recorded which). The receptors shown here come from a woman aged 45-59 years in good health.

CDR3 protein: CSARKAGANTEAFF. The chain couples TRBV20-1 to TRBJ1-1. Per the germline V gene, CDR1 is DFQATT and CDR2 is SNEGSKA (reference sequence). The CDR3 is 14 amino acids.

The chain joins TRBV12-3 or TRBV12-4 to TRBJ2-2; the TCRdb D gene call, TRBD1, has no DNA to confirm it. The CDR3 is made up of 15 amino acids. This CDR3 is CASSSNWDRGEELFF.

This chain links TRBV30 with TRBJ1-2; lacking DNA, the TRBD1 call made by TCRdb goes unchecked. CDR1 is GTSNPN and CDR2 is SVGIG in the germline V gene (reference sequence). The CDR3 has 12 amino acids. The CDR3 here is CAWSKQGYGYTF.

The chain links TRBV11-2 to TRBJ2-3; TCRdb proposes TRBD2, but this gene call is untestable without DNA. From germline, CDR1 is SGHAT and CDR2 FQNNGV. The CDR3 totals 17 residues. This CDR3 is CASSLDPPAGRFDTQYF.

The chain has TRBV7-9 and TRBJ1-1. From germline, CDR1 is SEHNR and CDR2 FQNEAQ (reference sequence). CDR3 length equals 15 residues. The CDR3 reads CASSLTPPVNTEAFF. Complete variable domain (other parts from reference TRBV7-9 and TRBJ1-1): DTGVSQNPRHKITKRGQNVTFRCDPISEHNRLYWYRQTLGQGPEFLTYFQNEAQLEKSRLLSDRFSAERPKGSFSTLEIQRTEQGDSAMYLCASSLTPPVNTEAFFGQGTRLTVV.

This chain uses TRBV30 with TRBJ2-3; TCRdb returns TRBD2, unconfirmable since there is no DNA. There are 19 residues in the CDR3. Germline V gene sequence: CDR1 GTSNPN, CDR2 SVGIG (reference sequence). CDR3 in amino acids: CAWSIGRTSVTSSTDTQYF.

V is TRBV27 and J is TRBJ2-1; with no DNA, the TCRdb D assignment of TRBD2 cannot be verified. Germline values: CDR1 MNHEY, CDR2 SMNVEV (reference sequence). This CDR3 comprises 17 residues. CDR3 region: CASSLSIREYSYNEQFF.

This chain links TRBV12-3 or TRBV12-4 with TRBJ2-7; the TCRdb call, TRBD1, lacks DNA for checking. The CDR3 totals 14 residues. This chain's CDR3 is CASGRGQGSYEQYF.

The chain links TRBV12-3 or TRBV12-4 to TRBJ2-5; lacking DNA, the TRBD1 call made by TCRdb goes unchecked. CDR3 length: 16 amino acids. The CDR3 loop reads CASSPGGSLAQETQYF.

The chain couples TRBV20-1 to TRBJ2-7; absent DNA, TCRdb's TRBD1 call cannot be checked. Germline CDR1 and CDR2: DFQATT and SNEGSKA (reference sequence). The CDR3 totals 14 residues. CDR3 in amino acids: CSANYRGRFYEQYF.

The chain joins TRBV7-9 to TRBJ2-3; TCRdb designates TRBD1, a call that cannot be tested without DNA. CDR1 and CDR2 from the germline V gene are SEHNR and FQNEAQ (reference sequence). The CDR3 spans 16 residues. The CDR3 here is CASSQWDRGDTDTQYF.

This chain links TRBV2 with TRBJ2-5; with no DNA, the TCRdb D assignment of TRBD1 cannot be verified. Germline CDR1 reads SNHLY; CDR2 reads FYNNEI. This CDR3 is built from 15 residues. CDR3 protein: CASSELEVREETQYF. Together with reference TRBV2 and TRBJ2-5, the CDR3 gives the full variable domain: EPEVTQTPSHQVTQMGQEVILRCVPISNHLYFYWYRQILGQKVEFLVSFYNNEISEKSEIFDDQFSVERPDGSNFTLKIRSTKLEDSAMYFCASSELEVREETQYFGPGTRLLVL.

The chain uses TRBV13 and TRBJ2-2; TCRdb picks TRBD2, but there is no DNA to check that call. From germline, CDR1 is PRHDT and CDR2 FYEKMQ (reference sequence). This CDR3 has 18 residues. The CDR3 protein is CASSPPPPLAGVTGELFF.

The chain links TRBV6-1 to TRBJ1-2; with no DNA, the TCRdb D assignment of TRBD1 cannot be verified. The CDR3 has 14 amino acids. Germline V CDR1 and CDR2: MNHNS, SASEGT. CDR3: CASRGGQTNYGYTF.

The chain carries TRBV27 and TRBJ2-7; TCRdb picks TRBD2, but there is no DNA to check that call. The CDR3 runs 14 residues. Germline V gene data show CDR1 as MNHEY and CDR2 as SMNVEV (reference sequence). CDR3 sequence: CASSFGGRPYEQYF.

The chain employs TRBV7-6 and TRBJ2-1; TCRdb's D call of TRBD2 is untestable without DNA. The CDR3 totals 16 residues. Germline V CDR1 and CDR2: SGHVS, FNYEAQ. Here the CDR3 reads CASSPVAGPIYNEQFF. The variable domain in full, with the rest retrieved from reference TRBV7-6 and TRBJ2-1, is GAGVSQSPRYKVTKRGQDVALRCDPISGHVSLYWYRQALGQGPEFLTYFNYEAQQDKSGLPNDRFSAERPEGSISTLTIQRTEQRDSAMYRCASSPVAGPIYNEQFFGPGTRLTVL.

V usage is TRBV20-1 and J usage is TRBJ2-4; TCRdb's assignment of TRBD1 cannot be checked, as there is no DNA. Germline-derived CDR1 and CDR2 are DFQATT and SNEGSKA (reference sequence). This CDR3 has 14 amino acids. CDR3 sequence: CSARRVPGGNIQYF.

The rearrangement links TRBV20-1 to TRBJ1-2; the TCRdb call, TRBD1, lacks DNA for checking. Per the germline V gene, CDR1 is DFQATT and CDR2 is SNEGSKA (reference sequence). The CDR3 totals 13 residues. CDR3: CSAKPYGPQGYTF.